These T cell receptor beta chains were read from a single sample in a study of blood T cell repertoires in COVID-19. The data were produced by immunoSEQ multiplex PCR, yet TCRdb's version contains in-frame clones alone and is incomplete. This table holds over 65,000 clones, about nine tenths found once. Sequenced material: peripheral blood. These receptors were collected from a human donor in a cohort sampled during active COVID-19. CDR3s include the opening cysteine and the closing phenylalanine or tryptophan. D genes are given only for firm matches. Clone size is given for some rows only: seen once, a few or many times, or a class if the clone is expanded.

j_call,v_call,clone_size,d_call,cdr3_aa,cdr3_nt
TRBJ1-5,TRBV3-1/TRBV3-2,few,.,CASSPRGWGGDNQPQHF,TGTGCCAGCAGCCCCCGGGGTTGGGGAGGGGATAATCAGCCCCAGCATTTT
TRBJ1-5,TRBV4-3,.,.,CASSQDLGGSNQPQHF,TGCGCCAGCAGCCAAGATCTCGGGGGGAGCAATCAGCCCCAGCATTTT
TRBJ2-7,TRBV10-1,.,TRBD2,CASSESTGTSDEQYF,TGCGCCAGCAGTGAGTCGACGGGGACTAGCGACGAGCAGTACTTC
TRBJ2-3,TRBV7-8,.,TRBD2,CASSLARGRADTQYF,TGTGCCAGCAGCTTAGCTCGGGGGAGGGCAGATACGCAGTATTTT
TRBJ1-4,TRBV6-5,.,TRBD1,CASSSPDRGVEKLFF,TGTGCCAGCAGTTCCCCGGACAGGGGAGTGGAAAAACTGTTTTTT
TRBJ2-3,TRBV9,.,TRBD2,CASSVRAGGQGDTQYF,TGTGCCAGCAGCGTGAGAGCGGGGGGGCAGGGAGATACGCAGTATTTT
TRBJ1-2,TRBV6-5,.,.,CASSSQVFYGYTF,TGTGCCAGCAGTTCCCAGGTTTTCTATGGCTACACCTTC
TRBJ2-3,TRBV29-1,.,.,CSVEGRSSADTQYF,TGCAGCGTTGAGGGCAGGTCCTCCGCAGATACGCAGTATTTT
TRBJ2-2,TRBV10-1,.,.,CASKGAMSGELFF,TGCGCCAGCAAAGGGGCTATGTCCGGGGAGCTGTTTTTT
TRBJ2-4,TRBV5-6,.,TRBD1,CASSGTGGAKNIQYF,TGTGCCAGCAGCGGGACAGGTGGGGCCAAAAACATTCAGTACTTC
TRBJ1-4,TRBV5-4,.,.,CASSLDGRGSEKLFF,TGTGCCAGCAGCTTGGACGGCAGGGGAAGTGAAAAACTGTTTTTT
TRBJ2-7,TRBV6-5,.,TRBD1,CASALDRASYEQYF,TGTGCCAGTGCTTTGGACAGGGCCTCCTACGAGCAGTACTTC
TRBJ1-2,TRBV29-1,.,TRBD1,CSAGQGARGYTF,TGCAGCGCCGGACAGGGGGCGCGGGGCTACACCTTC
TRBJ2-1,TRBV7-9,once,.,CASSSLKSEQFF,TGTGCCAGCAGCTCCCTAAAGAGTGAGCAGTTCTTC
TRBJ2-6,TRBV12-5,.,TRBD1,CASGSSYPGTGGANGANVLTF,TGTGCTAGTGGTTCTAGCTATCCTGGGACAGGGGGCGCGAATGGGGCCAACGTCCTGACTTTC
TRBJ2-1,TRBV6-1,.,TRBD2,CASSDWTSGGHNEQFF,TGTGCCAGCAGTGACTGGACTAGCGGGGGCCACAATGAGCAGTTCTTC
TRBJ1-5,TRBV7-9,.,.,CASSLASGAILGGNQPQHF,TGTGCCAGCAGCTTAGCCTCAGGGGCGATTTTAGGGGGCAATCAGCCCCAGCATTTT
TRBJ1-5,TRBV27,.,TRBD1,CASSSGTGTGGNQPQHF,TGTGCCAGCAGTTCCGGAACCGGGACAGGGGGCAATCAGCCCCAGCATTTT
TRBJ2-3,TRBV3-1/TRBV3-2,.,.,CASSQGDRNTDTQYF,TGTGCCAGCAGCCAAGGCGATCGCAACACAGATACGCAGTATTTT
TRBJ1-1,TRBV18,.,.,CASSPYSPGQTEAFF,TGTGCCAGCTCACCTTATTCCCCGGGACAAACTGAAGCTTTCTTT
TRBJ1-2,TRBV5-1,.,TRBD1,CASSLAGDRGNGYTF,TGCGCCAGCAGCTTGGCCGGGGACAGGGGGAATGGCTACACCTTC
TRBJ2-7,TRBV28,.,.,CASSRRASSYEQYF,TGTGCCAGCAGTCGGAGGGCCAGCTCCTACGAGCAGTACTTC
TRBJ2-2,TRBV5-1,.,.,CASSFQAQLFF,TGCGCCAGCAGCTTTCAGGCCCAGCTGTTTTTT
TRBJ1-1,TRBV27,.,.,CASSPGQNTEAFF,TGTGCCAGCAGTCCGGGACAGAACACTGAAGCTTTCTTT
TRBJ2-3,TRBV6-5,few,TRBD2,CASSKWGGGTDTQYF,TGTGCCAGCAGCAAGTGGGGGGGTGGGACAGATACGCAGTATTTT
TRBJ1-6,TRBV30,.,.,CAWGSPGSYNSPLHF,TGTGCCTGGGGTTCGCCGGGTTCCTATAATTCACCCCTCCACTTT
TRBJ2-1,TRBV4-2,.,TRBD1,CASSQEDRGWDNEQFF,TGTGCCAGCAGCCAGGAAGACAGGGGATGGGACAATGAGCAGTTCTTC
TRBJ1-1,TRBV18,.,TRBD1,CASSPSGQGTEAFF,TGTGCCAGCTCACCATCGGGACAGGGTACTGAAGCTTTCTTT
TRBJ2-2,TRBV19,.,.,CASSIRQSNTGELFF,TGTGCCAGTAGTATTCGACAGTCGAACACCGGGGAGCTGTTTTTT
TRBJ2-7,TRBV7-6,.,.,CASSLAQANYEQYF,TGTGCCAGCAGCTTAGCCCAGGCCAACTACGAGCAGTACTTC
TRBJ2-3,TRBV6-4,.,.,CASSDRQTPRTDTQYF,TGTGCCAGCAGCGATAGACAGACCCCCCGCACAGATACGCAGTATTTT
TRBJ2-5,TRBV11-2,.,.,CASSFGQNLQETQYF,TGTGCCAGCAGTTTTGGACAGAACCTCCAAGAGACCCAGTACTTC
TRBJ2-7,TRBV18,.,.,CASSPQLDSYEQYF,TGTGCCAGCTCACCACAGTTAGACTCCTACGAGCAGTACTTC
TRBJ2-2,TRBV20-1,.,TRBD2,CSASLGGGHDTGELFF,TGCAGTGCTAGTTTGGGCGGGGGGCACGACACCGGGGAGCTGTTTTTT
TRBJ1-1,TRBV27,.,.,CASSEPGQNTEAFF,TGTGCCAGCAGTGAGCCGGGACAGAACACTGAAGCTTTCTTT
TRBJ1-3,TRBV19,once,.,CASTVSGSGNTIYF,TGTGCCAGCACGGTATCCGGCTCTGGAAACACCATATATTTT
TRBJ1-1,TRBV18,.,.,CASSPPQGMNTEAFF,TGTGCCAGCTCACCACCCCAGGGTATGAACACTGAAGCTTTCTTT
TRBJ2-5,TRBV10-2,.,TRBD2,CASSGAGGPQETQYF,TGCGCCAGCAGTGGGGCGGGGGGGCCCCAAGAGACCCAGTACTTC
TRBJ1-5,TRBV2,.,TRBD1,CASKLGQRLLTNQPQHF,TGTGCCAGCAAGTTGGGACAGAGATTGTTAACGAATCAGCCCCAGCATTTT
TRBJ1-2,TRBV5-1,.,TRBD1,CASSWAPGQPLGYTF,TGCGCCAGCAGCTGGGCTCCGGGACAGCCTTTAGGCTACACCTTC
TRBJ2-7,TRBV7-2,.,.,CASSLGPGGGRYEQYF,TGTGCCAGCAGCTTAGGCCCGGGTGGGGGCCGATACGAGCAGTACTTC
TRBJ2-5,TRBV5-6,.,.,CASSLVRGQETQYF,TGTGCCAGCAGCTTGGTTCGCGGGCAAGAGACCCAGTACTTC
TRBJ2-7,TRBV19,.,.,CASMRLVGSGEQYF,TGTGCCAGTATGCGTCTAGTAGGCTCGGGGGAGCAGTACTTC
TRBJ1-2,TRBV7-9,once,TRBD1,CASSLAGQGAMGYTF,TGTGCCAGCAGCTTAGCGGGACAGGGGGCGATGGGCTACACCTTC
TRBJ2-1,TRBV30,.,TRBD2,CAWSVLRTSGGPGNEQFF,TGTGCCTGGAGTGTACTTCGAACTAGCGGGGGGCCGGGGAATGAGCAGTTCTTC
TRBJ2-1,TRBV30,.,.,CAWSTGTTEFF,TGTGCCTGGAGTACGGGAACTACAGAGTTCTTC